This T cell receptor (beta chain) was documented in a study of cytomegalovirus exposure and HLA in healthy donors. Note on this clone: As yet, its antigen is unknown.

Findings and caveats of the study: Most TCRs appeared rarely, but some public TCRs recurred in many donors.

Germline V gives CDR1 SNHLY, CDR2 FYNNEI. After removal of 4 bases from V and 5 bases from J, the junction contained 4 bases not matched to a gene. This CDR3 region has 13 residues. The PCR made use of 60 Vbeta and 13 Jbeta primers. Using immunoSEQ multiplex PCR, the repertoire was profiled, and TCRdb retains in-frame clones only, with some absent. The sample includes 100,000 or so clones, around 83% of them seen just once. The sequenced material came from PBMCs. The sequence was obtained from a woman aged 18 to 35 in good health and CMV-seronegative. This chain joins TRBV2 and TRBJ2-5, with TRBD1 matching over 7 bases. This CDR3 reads CASSVDRAETQYF. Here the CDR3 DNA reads TGTGCCAGCAGTGTCGACAGGGCCGAGACCCAGTACTTC.